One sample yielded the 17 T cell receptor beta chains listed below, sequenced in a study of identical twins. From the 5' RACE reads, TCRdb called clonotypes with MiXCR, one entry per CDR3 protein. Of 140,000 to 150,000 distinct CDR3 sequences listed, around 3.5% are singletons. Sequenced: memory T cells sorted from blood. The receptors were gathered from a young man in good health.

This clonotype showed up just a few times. CDR3 DNA sequence: TGTGCCAGCAGCCAAGGACTACTAGCACGCACAGATACGCAGTATTTT. Translated: CASSQGLLARTDTQYF. The chain recombines TRBV3-1 with TRBJ2-3; D is perhaps TRBD2 (6 bases). Germline CDR1 reads LGHDT; CDR2 reads YNNKEL (reference sequence). Trimming removed 1 base at V and 1 base at J, with 12 bases between. The CDR3 extends over 16 amino acids.

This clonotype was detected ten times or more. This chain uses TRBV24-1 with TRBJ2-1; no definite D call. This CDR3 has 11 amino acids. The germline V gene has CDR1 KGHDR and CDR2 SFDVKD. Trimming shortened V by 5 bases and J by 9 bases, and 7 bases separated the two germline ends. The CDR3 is CATSVKSEQFF. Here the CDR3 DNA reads TGTGCCACCAGTGTTAAGAGTGAGCAGTTCTTC.

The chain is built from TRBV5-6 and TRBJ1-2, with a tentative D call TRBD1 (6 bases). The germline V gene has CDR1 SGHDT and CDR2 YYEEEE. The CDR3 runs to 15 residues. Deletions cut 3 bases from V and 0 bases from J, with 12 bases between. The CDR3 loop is CASSWGRNPNYGYTF. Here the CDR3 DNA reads TGTGCCAGCAGCTGGGGGCGGAATCCTAACTATGGCTACACCTTC.

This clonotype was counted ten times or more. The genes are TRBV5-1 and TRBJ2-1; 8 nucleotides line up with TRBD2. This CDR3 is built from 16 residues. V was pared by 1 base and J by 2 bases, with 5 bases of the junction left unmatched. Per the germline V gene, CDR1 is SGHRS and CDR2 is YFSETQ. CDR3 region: CASSLRSGGPYNEQFF. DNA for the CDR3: TGCGCCAGCAGCTTGAGGTCGGGAGGGCCCTACAATGAGCAGTTCTTC.

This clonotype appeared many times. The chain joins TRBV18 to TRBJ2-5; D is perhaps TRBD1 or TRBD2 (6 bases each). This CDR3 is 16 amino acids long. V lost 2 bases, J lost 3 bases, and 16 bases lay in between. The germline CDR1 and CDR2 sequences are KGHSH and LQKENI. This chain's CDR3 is CASSPWRDTAKETQYF. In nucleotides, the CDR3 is TGTGCCAGCTCACCATGGAGGGACACTGCGAAAGAGACCCAGTACTTC.

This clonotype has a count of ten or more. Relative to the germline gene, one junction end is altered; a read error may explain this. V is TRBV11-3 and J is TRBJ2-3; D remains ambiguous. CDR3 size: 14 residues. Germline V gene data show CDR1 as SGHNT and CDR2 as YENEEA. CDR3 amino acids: CASSLDIVTDTQYF. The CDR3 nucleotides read TGTGCCAGCAGCTTAGACATCGTCACAGATACGCAGTACTTT. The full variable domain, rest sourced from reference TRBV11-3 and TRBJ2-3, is EAGVVQSPRYKIIEKKQPVAFWCNPISGHNTLYWYLQNLGQGPELLIRYENEEAVDDSQLPKDRFSAERLKGVDSTLKIQPAELGDSAVYLCASSLDIVTDTQYFGPGTRLTVL.

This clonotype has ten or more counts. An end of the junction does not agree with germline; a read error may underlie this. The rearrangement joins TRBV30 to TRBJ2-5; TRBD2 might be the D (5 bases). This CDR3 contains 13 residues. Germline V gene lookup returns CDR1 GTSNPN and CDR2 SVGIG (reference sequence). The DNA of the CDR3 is TGTGCCTGGAGTTTCTCGAGGATAGCGTCGATTAACTTC. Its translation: CAWSFSRIASINF.

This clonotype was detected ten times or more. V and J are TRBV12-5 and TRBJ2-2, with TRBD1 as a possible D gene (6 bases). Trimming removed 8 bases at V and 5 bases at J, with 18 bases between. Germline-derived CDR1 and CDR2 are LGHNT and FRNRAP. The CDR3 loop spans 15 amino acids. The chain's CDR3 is CASSLLAGATGELFF. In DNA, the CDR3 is TGTGCTAGTTCGCTGCTGGCAGGGGCAACCGGGGAGCTGTTTTTT.

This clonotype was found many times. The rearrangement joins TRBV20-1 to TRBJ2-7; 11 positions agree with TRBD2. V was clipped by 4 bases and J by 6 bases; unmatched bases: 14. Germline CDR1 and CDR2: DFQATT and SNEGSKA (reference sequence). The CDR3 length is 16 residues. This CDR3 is CSAIPAVAGGRGEQYF. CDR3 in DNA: TGCAGTGCTATCCCCGCGGTAGCGGGGGGGAGGGGCGAGCAGTACTTC.

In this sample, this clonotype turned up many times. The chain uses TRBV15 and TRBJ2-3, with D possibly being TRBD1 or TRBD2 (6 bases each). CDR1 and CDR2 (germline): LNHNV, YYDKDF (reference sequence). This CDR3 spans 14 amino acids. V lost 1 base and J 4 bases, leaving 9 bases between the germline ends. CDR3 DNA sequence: TGTGCCACCAGCAGAGCGGGGGCGGCAGATACGCAGTATTTT. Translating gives CATSRAGAADTQYF.

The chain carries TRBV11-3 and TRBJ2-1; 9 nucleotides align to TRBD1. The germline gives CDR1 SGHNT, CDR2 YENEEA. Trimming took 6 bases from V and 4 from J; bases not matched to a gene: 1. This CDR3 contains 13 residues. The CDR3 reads CASSGQGYNEQFF. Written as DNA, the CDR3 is TGTGCCAGCAGTGGACAGGGGTACAATGAGCAGTTCTTC.

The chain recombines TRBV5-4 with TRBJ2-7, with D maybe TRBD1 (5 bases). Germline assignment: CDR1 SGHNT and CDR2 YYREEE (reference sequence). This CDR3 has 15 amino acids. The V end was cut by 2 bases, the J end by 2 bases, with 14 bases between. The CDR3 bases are TGTGCCAGCAGCTTTGGGGCAGACAGAGCCTACGAGCAGTACGTC. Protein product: CASSFGADRAYEQYV.

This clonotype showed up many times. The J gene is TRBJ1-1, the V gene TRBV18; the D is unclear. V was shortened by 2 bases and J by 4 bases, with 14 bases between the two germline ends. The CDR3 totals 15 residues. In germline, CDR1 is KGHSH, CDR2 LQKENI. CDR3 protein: CASSPISGVGTEAFF. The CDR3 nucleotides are TGTGCCAGCTCACCAATTAGTGGGGTCGGCACTGAAGCTTTCTTT.

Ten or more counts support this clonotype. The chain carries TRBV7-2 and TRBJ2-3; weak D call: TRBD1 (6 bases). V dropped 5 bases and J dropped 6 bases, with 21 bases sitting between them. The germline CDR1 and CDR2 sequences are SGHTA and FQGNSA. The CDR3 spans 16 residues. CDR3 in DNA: TGTGCCAGCAGCCTGCAGACAGGTCCAAAGGGGGATACGCAGTATTTT. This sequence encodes CASSLQTGPKGDTQYF. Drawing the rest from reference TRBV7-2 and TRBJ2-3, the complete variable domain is GAGVSQSPSNKVTEKGKDVELRCDPISGHTALYWYRQSLGQGLEFLIYFQGNSAPDKSGLPSDRFSAERTGGSVSTLTIQRTQQEDSAVYLCASSLQTGPKGDTQYFGPGTRLTVL.

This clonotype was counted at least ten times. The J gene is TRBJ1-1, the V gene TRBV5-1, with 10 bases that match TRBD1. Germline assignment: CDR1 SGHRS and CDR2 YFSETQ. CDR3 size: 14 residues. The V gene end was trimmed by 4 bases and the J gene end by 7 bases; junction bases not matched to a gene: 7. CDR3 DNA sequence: TGCGCCAGCAGCAACCGGACAGGGGGAATTGAAGCTTTCTTT. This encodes CASSNRTGGIEAFF.

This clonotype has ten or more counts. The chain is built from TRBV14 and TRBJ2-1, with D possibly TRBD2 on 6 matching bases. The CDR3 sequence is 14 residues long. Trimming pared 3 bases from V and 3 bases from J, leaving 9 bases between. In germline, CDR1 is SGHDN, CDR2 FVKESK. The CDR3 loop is CASSHRLDYNEQFF. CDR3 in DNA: TGTGCCAGCAGCCACCGACTAGACTACAATGAGCAGTTCTTC. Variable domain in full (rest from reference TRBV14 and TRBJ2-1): EAGVTQFPSHSVIEKGQTVTLRCDPISGHDNLYWYRRVMGKEIKFLLHFVKESKQDESGMPNNRFLAERTGGTYSTLKVQPAELEDSGVYFCASSHRLDYNEQFFGPGTRLTVL.

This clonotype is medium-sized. CDR3: CASSSGLAGGFRNEQFF. The CDR3 DNA is TGTGCCAGCAGCTCCGGACTAGCGGGAGGATTTCGAAATGAGCAGTTCTTC. The chain recombines TRBV11-2 with TRBJ2-1, with TRBD2 matching over 14 bases. The V and J ends lost 4 bases and 7 bases, in that order; junction bases with no gene match: 9. The CDR3 length is 17 residues. In germline, CDR1 is SGHAT, CDR2 FQNNGV.